This T cell receptor beta chain came from a study of type 1 regulatory T cells. Whole-study context: This in vitro CD4 product, T-allo10, is enriched for Tr1 cells and alloantigen-specific.

To note about this clonotype: Its antigen is not identified. As the CDR3 is not closed by the conserved phenylalanine or tryptophan, this likely results from a read error.

The graft donor-derived T-allo10 cells reportedly recognize host alloantigens, are anergic, and suppress alloantigen-specifically. TCRdb ran MiXCR on the reads and lists one entry per CDR3 protein. Of over 55,000 distinct CDR3 sequences listed, roughly three fifths are singletons. The TCR was taken from a human donor in good health. Material: cultured T cells, either the whole culture or a sorted T cell fraction (not recorded which). Subset defined: Tr1-enriched cell product generated in vitro against host alloantigens.

CDR3 DNA sequence: TGTGCCAGCAGCTATCCTCGTCCCGGGAAAAACGAGCAGTACTAC. It codes for CASSYPRPGKNEQYY. This chain joins TRBV7-9 and TRBJ2-7; D is possibly TRBD2 (5 bases). V lost 4 bases, J lost 5 bases, and 18 bases lay in between. The CDR3 spans 15 residues. Germline V lookup: CDR1 SEHNR, CDR2 FQNEAQ (reference sequence).